This T cell receptor beta chain was documented in a study of low-dose radiotherapy and immunotherapy resistance in tumors. Across the study: Every two weeks patients got nivolumab 240 mg flat dose, plus ipilimumab 1 mg/kg every six weeks, intravenously. The study gave patients oral aspirin 300 mg daily for four cycles from cycle 1 day 1.

Gene-specific TRAV and TRBV primers were used for first-strand cDNA, covering alpha and beta chains. Both a constant-region primer and a V-primer adapter served to amplify TCRs across 15 to 25 PCR cycles. MiXCR was run by TCRdb on the reads, yielding one entry per CDR3 protein. Among 31,000 or so distinct CDR3 sequences, around 54% were seen once, and the ten largest hold roughly 5%. This CDR3 is built from 18 residues. Germline CDR1 reads MDHEN; CDR2 reads SYDVKM. The J segment lost 2 bases and the V segment lost 3 bases, leaving 10 bases of the junction unmatched. This clonotype is medium-sized in the sample. Time point reported: after trial treatment. Treatment reported: LDRT plus nivolumab, ipilimumab, low-dose cyclophosphamide and aspirin (RACIN trial).

The TCR comes from a male donor with gallbladder cancer. The specimen comprised PBMCs, sampled after low-dose radiotherapy plus immunotherapy. The chain couples TRBV28 to TRBJ2-1; 10 bases agree with TRBD2. The DNA for the CDR3 is TGTGCCAGCAGTTTCAAGCGTCGACTAGCGGGTCCCTACAATGAGCAGTTCTTC. Protein sequence: CASSFKRRLAGPYNEQFF.